This entry lists 6 T cell receptor beta chains sequenced from one sample in a study of human T cells and chemical hapten exposure. From the RACE reads, TCRdb called clonotypes with MiXCR, one entry per CDR3 protein. The repertoire holds 80,000 to 100,000 distinct CDR3 sequences, with about 8.6% as singletons. Time point reported: healthy volunteer bleed at 2 weeks. Unseparated into fractions, whole blood served as the source from which total RNA was extracted. Input material: whole blood. The receptors here all came from a female donor in good health. Some clones in this sample may be carry-over from other donors' samples.

The J gene is TRBJ1-2, the V gene TRBV28; a possible D gene is TRBD1 (6 bases). This CDR3 spans 12 amino acids. Germline CDR1 reads MDHEN; CDR2 reads SYDVKM. Trimming removed 4 bases at V and 7 bases at J, with 10 bases between. CDR3 nucleotide sequence: TGTGCCAGCAGTTACAGGGCGTCTGGCTACACCTTC. Protein: CASSYRASGYTF.

There are many counts of this clonotype. The chain carries TRBV4-3 and TRBJ2-3; a possible D gene is TRBD2 (5 bases). V was pared by 4 bases and J by 2 bases, with 19 bases between. The CDR3 loop spans 17 amino acids. The germline gives CDR1 LGHNA, CDR2 YSLEER. The DNA for the CDR3 is TGCGCCAGCAGCCCCGGACTCCGACGCCTATACACAGATACGCAGTATTTT. It translates to CASSPGLRRLYTDTQYF.

There are a few counts of this clonotype. The chain uses TRBV10-3 and TRBJ1-6; 9 nucleotides align to TRBD1. The V and J ends lost 4 bases and 7 bases, in that order; junction bases with no gene match: 5. Germline CDR1 ENHRY, CDR2 SYGVKD. The CDR3 consists of 15 residues. CDR3 residues: CAISASGQGNSPLHF. For the CDR3, the DNA is TGTGCCATCAGTGCATCGGGACAGGGAAATTCACCCCTCCACTTT.

This clonotype was observed a few times. The J gene is TRBJ2-1, the V gene TRBV19, with D unclear. The CDR3 runs 12 residues. CDR1 is LNHDA, CDR2 SQIVND, per germline (reference sequence). Trimming removed 5 bases at V and 4 bases at J, with 6 bases between. CDR3 region: CASSQAYNEQFF. DNA for the CDR3: TGTGCCAGTAGTCAGGCATACAATGAGCAGTTCTTC.

The chain recombines TRBV28 with TRBJ2-5, with 10 bases aligning to TRBD2. This CDR3 region has 14 residues. Trimming took 6 bases from V and 7 from J; bases not matched to a gene: 8. Germline values: CDR1 MDHEN, CDR2 SYDVKM. CDR3 protein: CASSRTSGRGTQYF. The CDR3 DNA sequence: TGTGCCAGCAGCCGGACTAGCGGAAGAGGGACCCAGTACTTC. Together with reference TRBV28 and TRBJ2-5, the CDR3 gives the full variable domain: DVKVTQSSRYLVKRTGEKVFLECVQDMDHENMFWYRQDPGLGLRLIYFSYDVKMKEKGDIPEGYSVSREKKERFSLILESASTNQTSMYLCASSRTSGRGTQYFGPGTRLLVL.

The chain carries TRBV29-1 and TRBJ2-7; the D gene is possibly TRBD2 (6 bases). In germline, CDR1 is SQVTM, CDR2 ANQGSEA. Deletions cut 4 bases from V and 3 bases from J, with 10 bases between. The CDR3 length is 12 residues. CDR3 loop: CSVVTGVYEQYF. CDR3 sequence (DNA): TGCAGCGTTGTAACGGGGGTCTACGAGCAGTACTTC.